Listed below are T cell receptor beta chains from one sample, sequenced in a study of regulatory T cells in long-lasting Graves disease. TCRdb reprocessed the multiplex PCR reads via MiXCR and lists one record per CDR3 protein. The top ten hold 18% of the sample, which has a few hundred thousand distinct CDR3 sequences, over 9.5% seen once. The same sample was also used in a study of T cells in Graves' hyperthyroidism and ophthalmopathy.

The sequenced sample was peripheral blood mononuclear cells (PBMCs), obtained at new diagnosis, from a patient treated with antithyroid drugs. Source of these receptors: a woman aged 18 to 35 with Graves disease. The CDR3 runs from the conserved cysteine through the conserved F or W. D genes are given only for firm matches. The listing skips clone size in some rows; elsewhere it reads once, few, many or a size class.

>TRBD1|many|TRBV7-8|TRBJ2-1
CASSLGTGANEQFF
TGTGCCAGCAGCTTGGGGACAGGGGCGAATGAGCAGTTCTTC
>.|many|TRBV11-2|TRBJ1-1
CASSRGHYTEAFF
TGTGCCAGCAGCCGCGGGCATTACACTGAAGCTTTCTTT
>.|many|TRBV28|TRBJ2-7
CASSLDLRNEQYF
TGTGCCAGCAGTTTAGACCTAAGGAACGAGCAGTACTTC
>.|many|TRBV6-1|TRBJ1-5
CATISGHYNQPQHF
TGTGCCACAATAAGCGGGCACTATAATCAGCCCCAGCATTTT
>.|few|TRBV7-2|TRBJ1-1
CASSLVRSPEAFF
TGTGCCAGCAGCTTAGTCAGAAGTCCTGAAGCTTTCTTT
>.|many|TRBV18|TRBJ1-3
CASSLDRTMGNTIYF
TGTGCCAGCTCACTGGACAGAACCATGGGAAACACCATATATTTT
>.|many|TRBV9|TRBJ2-5
CASSVAQVGETQYF
TGTGCCAGCAGCGTAGCTCAGGTGGGAGAGACCCAGTACTTC
>.|few|TRBV14|TRBJ1-4
CASSSTTRTTNEKLFF
TGTGCCAGCAGCTCTACTACACGAACAACTAATGAAAAACTGTTTTTT
>TRBD2|many|TRBV28|TRBJ2-7
CASSFWREGIYEQYF
TGTGCCAGCAGTTTTTGGCGGGAGGGGATCTACGAGCAGTACTTC
>.|.|TRBV5-1|TRBJ2-5
CASSTDRTEETQYF
TGCGCCAGCAGCACTGACAGAACAGAAGAGACCCAGTACTTC
>TRBD2|many|TRBV6-1|TRBJ2-7
CASRREGTSGPTEQYF
TGTGCCAGCCGCCGAGAAGGGACTAGCGGGCCTACGGAGCAGTACTTC
>.|many|TRBV12-3/TRBV12-4|TRBJ1-1
CASSLFTGEAFF
TGTGCCAGCAGTTTATTTACGGGGGAAGCTTTCTTT
>TRBD2|.|TRBV10-3|TRBJ2-5
CAIKTTSSPETQYF
TGTGCCATCAAGACGACTAGCAGTCCAGAGACCCAGTACTTC
>.|few|TRBV9|TRBJ1-2
CASSAESVGYGYTF
TGTGCCAGCAGCGCCGAGTCGGTGGGTTATGGCTACACCTTC
>.|few|TRBV10-2|TRBJ2-3
CASSESGASEDTQYF
TGCGCCAGCAGTGAGTCGGGGGCTAGCGAGGATACGCAGTATTTT
>.|.|TRBV4-3|TRBJ2-1
CASSQDPLMKWGNQYNEQFF
TGCGCCAGCAGCCAAGATCCCCTTATGAAGTGGGGAAATCAATACAATGAGCAGTTCTTC
>.|many|TRBV20-1|TRBJ1-1
CSARESEAFF
TGCAGTGCTAGAGAGTCTGAAGCTTTCTTT
>TRBD2|many|TRBV28|TRBJ2-2
CASRPGLAGGLFF
TGTGCCAGCAGGCCAGGACTAGCGGGAGGCCTGTTTTTT
>TRBD2|many|TRBV3-1|TRBJ2-1
CASSQPWTSGINEQFF
TGTGCCAGCAGCCAACCCTGGACTAGCGGAATCAATGAGCAGTTCTTC
>TRBD2|.|TRBV2|TRBJ2-5
CASSDWRAGALQETQYF
TGTGCCAGCAGTGACTGGAGGGCGGGAGCCCTCCAAGAGACCCAGTACTTC
>TRBD2|.|TRBV7-9|TRBJ2-2
CASSGGRRTGELFF
TGTGCCAGCAGCGGCGGGAGGCGCACCGGGGAGCTGTTTTTT
>.|.|TRBV6-1|TRBJ1-1
CASKSDTEAFF
TGTGCCAGCAAATCGGACACTGAAGCTTTCTTT
>TRBD2|many|TRBV3-1|TRBJ2-5
CASSHESGLAGGTFSETQYF
TGTGCCAGCAGCCATGAATCGGGACTAGCGGGGGGTACGTTTTCGGAGACCCAGTACTTC
>.|few|TRBV27|TRBJ1-5
CASSYGTGGDQPQHF
TGTGCCAGCAGTTATGGGACGGGAGGCGATCAGCCCCAGCATTTT
>.|few|TRBV29-1|TRBJ2-5
CSHQGDRETQYF
TGCAGCCACCAGGGCGATCGGGAGACCCAGTACTTC
>.|.|TRBV20-1|TRBJ2-7
CSALQGRTYEQYF
TGCAGTGCTTTACAGGGGAGGACCTACGAGCAGTACTTC
>.|.|TRBV30|TRBJ2-2
CAWSFYMNTGELFF
TGTGCCTGGAGTTTCTATATGAACACCGGGGAGCTGTTTTTT
>TRBD2|once|TRBV7-2|TRBJ2-7
CASSWSSGGAYEQYF
TGTGCCAGCAGCTGGAGTAGCGGGGGAGCCTACGAGCAGTACTTC
>.|few|TRBV5-1|TRBJ2-5
CASMDWDSRETQYF
TGCGCCAGCATGGATTGGGACTCTCGAGAGACCCAGTACTTC
>.|many|TRBV5-5|TRBJ2-6
CASLYRAGANVLTF
TGTGCCAGCTTGTACAGGGCTGGGGCCAACGTCCTGACTTTC
>.|many|TRBV20-1|TRBJ1-6
CSATQANSPLHF
TGCAGTGCTACGCAGGCGAATTCACCCCTCCACTTT
>.|many|TRBV11-2|TRBJ1-1
CASSQARAGEAFF
TGTGCCAGCAGCCAAGCCAGGGCAGGAGAAGCTTTCTTT
>TRBD1|many|TRBV30|TRBJ2-2
CAWSMPGGNGPGELFF
TGTGCCTGGAGCATGCCAGGGGGCAACGGGCCCGGGGAGCTGTTTTTT
>TRBD1|few|TRBV20-1|TRBJ1-3
CSARNNRGFSGNTIYF
TGCAGTGCTAGAAACAACAGGGGGTTCTCTGGAAACACCATATATTTT
>.|many|TRBV5-1|TRBJ2-7
CASSLAQTRGYEQYF
TGCGCCAGCAGCTTGGCCCAGACTCGAGGCTACGAGCAGTACTTC
>.|.|TRBV7-6|TRBJ2-5
CASSLFGEETQYF
TGTGCCAGCAGCTTATTTGGGGAAGAGACCCAGTACTTC
>TRBD1|few|TRBV20-1|TRBJ1-3
CSARVLDRRSGNTIYF
TGCAGTGCTAGAGTTCTGGACAGGCGCTCTGGAAACACCATATATTTT
>TRBD2|few|TRBV2|TRBJ2-4
CASCSSGGTINIQYF
TGTGCCAGTTGCTCTAGCGGGGGGACGATTAACATTCAGTACTTC
>.|many|TRBV6-1|TRBJ1-6
CASIAGRLIINSPLHF
TGTGCCAGCATCGCGGGAAGGTTGATTATTAATTCACCCCTCCACTTT
>.|many|TRBV19|TRBJ2-2
CASSIPDSFANTGELFF
TGTGCCAGTAGTATCCCGGACTCGTTCGCGAACACCGGGGAGCTGTTTTTT
>.|.|TRBV7-2|TRBJ1-5
CASSLELLPQSNQPQHF
TGTGCCAGCAGCTTAGAGCTCTTACCTCAAAGCAATCAGCCCCAGCATTTT
>TRBD1|many|TRBV12-3/TRBV12-4|TRBJ2-2
CASSYPQGDTGELFF
TGTGCCAGCAGCTACCCCCAGGGGGACACCGGGGAGCTGTTTTTT
>TRBD2|.|TRBV4-3|TRBJ2-2
CASSQEPSGRPGELFF
TGCGCCAGCAGCCAAGAACCTAGCGGGAGACCCGGGGAGCTGTTTTTT
>.|many|TRBV12-3/TRBV12-4|TRBJ1-1
CASSPAFGITEAFF
TGTGCCAGCAGCCCCGCCTTCGGGATCACTGAAGCTTTCTTT
>.|many|TRBV10-3|TRBJ2-1
CAISEYRDGNNEQFF
TGTGCCATCAGTGAGTACAGAGATGGAAACAATGAGCAGTTCTTC
>TRBD1|once|TRBV7-3|TRBJ2-1
CASSLPPGTGNYNEQFF
TGTGCCAGCAGCTTACCCCCCGGGACAGGGAACTACAATGAGCAGTTCTTC
>.|many|TRBV7-3|TRBJ2-1
CASSRGRDNEQFF
TGTGCCAGCAGCCGCGGTCGTGACAATGAGCAGTTCTTC
>.|many|TRBV12-3/TRBV12-4|TRBJ2-7
CASRQGLEQYF
TGTGCCAGCAGACAGGGTCTCGAGCAGTACTTC
>TRBD2|.|TRBV10-3|TRBJ2-2
CAIESGTSGRTGELFF
TGTGCCATCGAATCCGGGACTAGCGGGAGAACCGGGGAGCTGTTTTTT
>.|few|TRBV11-2|TRBJ2-2
CASSLFSGVLFNTGELFF
TGTGCCAGCAGCTTATTTTCCGGTGTACTCTTCAACACCGGGGAGCTGTTTTTT
>TRBD2|.|TRBV7-8|TRBJ2-4
CASSPGGGAIVHNIQYF
TGTGCCAGCAGCCCCGGGGGGGGCGCAATCGTTCATAACATTCAGTACTTC
>TRBD1|few|TRBV7-9|TRBJ1-4
CASSAMGTENEKLFF
TGTGCCAGCAGCGCCATGGGGACAGAAAATGAAAAACTGTTTTTT
>.|.|TRBV30|TRBJ1-5
CAWSLRGNQPQHF
TGTGCCTGGTCTCTCCGAGGCAATCAGCCCCAGCATTTT
>.|.|TRBV19|TRBJ2-7
CASSAGGGGLYEQYF
TGTGCCAGTAGCGCAGGGGGCGGGGGCCTCTACGAGCAGTACTTC
>.|few|TRBV12-3/TRBV12-4|TRBJ2-7
CASRRVLQGQYF
TGTGCCAGCAGGCGTGTATTACAGGGGCAGTACTTC